This entry lists 17 T cell receptor beta chains sequenced from one sample in a study of OX40 agonist ivuxolimab in advanced cancers. The protocol was immunoSEQ multiplex PCR, while the TCRdb copy is restricted to in-frame clones and leaves out a portion. The profile covers about 140,000 clones, with 90% appearing a single time and 1.1% taken by the ten largest. Sequencing was performed on CD4+ or CD8+ T cells sorted from blood, taken in a trial of the OX40 agonist ivuxolimab. The receptors shown here come from an adult with an advanced solid tumor such as melanoma, head and neck, liver or kidney cancer.

V and J are TRBV15 and TRBJ1-5; 12 bases fit TRBD1. CDR1 and CDR2 from the germline V gene are LNHNV and YYDKDF (reference sequence). J was trimmed by 2 bases and V by 0 bases; bases with no gene match: 2. This CDR3 has 17 amino acids. The CDR3 nucleotides are TGTGCCACCAGCAGAGAGGGACAGGGGGCGGGCAATCAGCCCCAGCATTTT. This codes for CATSREGQGAGNQPQHF.

The rearrangement uses TRBV11-3 and TRBJ2-7; 12 bases agree with TRBD1. Per the germline V gene, CDR1 is SGHNT and CDR2 is YENEEA. With V trimmed by 3 bases and J by 6 bases, 3 bases remained unmatched. The CDR3 extends over 14 amino acids. The CDR3 DNA reads as TGTGCCAGCAGCTTGAGGGACAGGGGGCCCGAGCAGTACTTC. Translated, it gives CASSLRDRGPEQYF.

The rearrangement uses TRBV6-5 and TRBJ2-7; D may be TRBD2 (6 bases). V lost 10 bases and J lost 2, with 15 bases in between. CDR1 is MNHEY and CDR2 is SVGAGI in the germline V gene. This CDR3 contains 13 residues. The CDR3 nucleotides read TGTGCCACCTCCCGGGCGGGACCCTACGAGCAGTACTTC. Translated: CATSRAGPYEQYF.

The DNA of the CDR3 is TGTGCCAGCAGCTTACAAGACGGTAGCAATCAGCCCCAGCATTTT. Its translation: CASSLQDGSNQPQHF. This chain connects TRBV7-9 to TRBJ1-5; D is unclear. The CDR3 length is 15 residues. The V end was cut by 2 bases, the J end by 0 bases, with 8 bases between. The germline V gene has CDR1 SEHNR and CDR2 FQNEAQ (reference sequence).

This chain uses TRBV19 with TRBJ2-6; weak D call: TRBD1 (6 bases). Deletions cut 3 bases from V and 2 bases from J, with 8 bases between. There are 15 residues in the CDR3. Germline V lookup: CDR1 LNHDA, CDR2 SQIVND (reference sequence). This CDR3 is CASSIGTTGANVLTF. CDR3 nucleotides: TGTGCCAGTAGTATCGGGACAACTGGGGCCAACGTCCTGACTTTC.

This chain connects TRBV27 to TRBJ2-2; D gene unclear. The germline V and J ends were trimmed by 0 bases and 1 base, with 12 bases remaining between them. Germline CDR1 is MNHEY and CDR2 is SMNVEV (reference sequence). This CDR3 has 17 residues. Written as DNA, the CDR3 is TGTGCCAGCAGTTTATCGGCACGCCATAAGAACACCGGGGAGCTGTTTTTT. This codes for CASSLSARHKNTGELFF.

The rearrangement uses TRBV7-3 and TRBJ1-5, with D perhaps TRBD1 (6 bases). The CDR3 sequence is 14 residues long. Germline loops: CDR1 SGHTA, CDR2 FQGTGA. The ends were cut back, 2 bases at V and 2 bases at J, with 7 bases in the middle. The CDR3 DNA reads TGTGCCAGCAGCTTATCAGGGGGCAATCAGCCCCAGCATTTT. The encoded protein is CASSLSGGNQPQHF.

This chain connects TRBV10-1 to TRBJ2-1; no firm D call. CDR3 length: 13 amino acids. V was trimmed by 2 bases and J by 8 bases, leaving 10 bases between them. Germline CDR1 and CDR2: WNHNN and SYGVQD (reference sequence). The DNA of the CDR3 is TGCGCCAGCAGTGAGAGCGTAGCCCATGAGCAGTTCTTC. Translated: CASSESVAHEQFF.

In its sample, this clone was seen once. This chain links TRBV19 with TRBJ1-1; D unresolved. CDR1 is LNHDA and CDR2 is SQIVND in the germline V gene (reference sequence). V lost 5 bases, J lost 5 bases, and 15 bases lay in between. The CDR3 sequence is 14 residues long. The chain's CDR3 is CASSARTARTEAFF. CDR3 sequence (DNA): TGTGCCAGTAGTGCAAGGACGGCCCGGACTGAAGCTTTCTTT.

This chain joins TRBV7-8 and TRBJ2-2; D uncertain. In germline, CDR1 is SGHVS, CDR2 FQNEAQ. There are 14 residues in the CDR3. The V and J ends lost 5 bases and 1 base respectively, with 8 bases between them. The CDR3 spells CASSILQNTGELFF. The CDR3 region has the DNA TGTGCCAGCAGCATTCTGCAGAACACCGGGGAGCTGTTTTTT.

This clone was observed once. The chain links TRBV6-5 to TRBJ2-1; 8 nucleotides agree with TRBD1. Germline assignment: CDR1 MNHEY and CDR2 SVGAGI. The V gene end was trimmed by 7 bases and the J gene end by 5 bases; junction bases not matched to a gene: 10. This CDR3 is built from 15 residues. CDR3 sequence: CASISPGTGNNEQFF. The CDR3 region has the DNA TGTGCCAGCATCTCGCCCGGGACAGGCAACAATGAGCAGTTCTTC.

The chain combines TRBV28 with TRBJ1-5; D might be TRBD1 (6 bases). Trimming removed 4 bases at V and 4 bases at J, with 14 bases between. The CDR3 has 15 amino acids. Germline assignment: CDR1 MDHEN and CDR2 SYDVKM. The CDR3 sequence is CASSSPSGANQPQHF. CDR3 nucleotides: TGTGCCAGCAGTTCCCCCTCAGGGGCAAATCAGCCCCAGCATTTT.

The rearrangement links TRBV15 to TRBJ1-5, with TRBD1 matching 9 bases. The CDR3 totals 15 residues. Germline assignment: CDR1 LNHNV and CDR2 YYDKDF (reference sequence). V was clipped by 5 bases and J by 7 bases; unmatched bases: 9. CDR3 in DNA: TGTGCCACCAGCGGGGGGCGGACAGGGGCCCAGCCCCAGCATTTT. Protein sequence: CATSGGRTGAQPQHF.

The rearrangement uses TRBV28 and TRBJ1-5, with TRBD1 matching over 10 bases. Looked up from germline, CDR1 is MDHEN and CDR2 is SYDVKM. The CDR3 loop spans 15 amino acids. Trimming at V came to 8 bases and at J to 6 bases, leaving 10 bases not matched to a gene. CDR3 DNA sequence: TGTGCCAGCTCTCGGGACAGGGGATTCAGTCAGCCCCAGCATTTT. This sequence encodes CASSRDRGFSQPQHF.

The CDR3 sequence is CASSQLTGGGYEQYF. CDR3 bases: TGCGCCAGCAGCCAACTGACAGGGGGAGGGTACGAGCAGTACTTC. The V gene is TRBV4-1, the J gene TRBJ2-7; 9 bases fit TRBD1. Germline V CDR1 and CDR2: MGHRA, YSYEKL. The junction had 6 bases not matched to a gene; V was cut back by 2 bases and J by 4 bases. The CDR3 length is 15 residues.

This clone was seen once. This chain links TRBV4-1 with TRBJ2-1, with 7 nucleotides matching TRBD1. Trimming removed 2 bases from V and 10 bases from J; junction bases left unmatched: 8. CDR1 is MGHRA, CDR2 YSYEKL, per germline. This CDR3 contains 14 residues. The CDR3, as DNA: TGCGCCAGCAGCCAATATAACCGGGACAGAGAGCAGTTCTTC. This codes for CASSQYNRDREQFF.

The V call is TRBV19, the J call TRBJ2-7; 9 bases are a match to TRBD2. This CDR3 is 18 amino acids long. The germline V gene encodes CDR1 LNHDA and CDR2 SQIVND (reference sequence). Losses at the gene ends were 1 base for V and 3 bases for J; bases not matched to a gene: 13. CDR3 coding DNA: TGTGCCAGTAGTATAGCACTAGCGGGTACCAGTCTCCTCTACGAGCAGTACTTC. Translation: CASSIALAGTSLLYEQYF.